This TCR beta chain was identified during a study of cytomegalovirus exposure and HLA in healthy donors (dated by TCRdb to the late 2010s). Study-level background: In an earlier analysis of roughly 590 of the donors, under 300 Gb of sequence data and 100 million or so unique TCR beta sequences from about 190 million T cells were reported. An early release covering around 630 HLA-typed donors comprised approximately 300 gigabases of sequencing data and tens of millions of unique TCR sequences. Of the roughly 430 genotyped donors, over 65% fell in the genetic ancestry cluster associated with self-reported Caucasian donors. The aim of the study was to test whether cataloging public T cell receptors could identify signatures of past pathogen exposure. The T cell repertoires of under 750 subjects were profiled by immunosequencing and related to cytomegalovirus serostatus. Besides the first cohort of 550 to 750 subjects, a separate validation cohort made up of over 100 different subjects was used. High-throughput TCR immunosequencing, statistical association of individual TCRs with disease status, and machine learning were combined to predict cytomegalovirus infection status. A later analysis re-analyzed previously published TCR beta repertoires from roughly 690 donors and added high-resolution HLA genotyping to study TCR occurrence patterns. Rather than drawing on any new phenotypic data, the later analysis identified candidate immune exposures from TCR beta sequences and the way those sequences occurred across donors. To decide whether each TCR beta V gene segment behaved as functional or pseudogenic, an earlier analysis of some 570 of the donors relied on high-throughput TCR beta sequencing. Donor age, sex, ethnicity and CMV serostatus were compiled alongside the repertoire data. Genome-wide SNP genotypes for about three fifths of the roughly 670 donors were used in a later genetic analysis, which treated that subset as a discovery cohort. Every repertoire in the discovery cohort had been generated on one and the same sequencing platform. Both class I and class II loci were covered by HLA typing, at four-digit resolution. Typing coverage differed by locus: A, B, C, DRB1 and DQB1 were typed in about 620-630 donors, DQA1 in about 550, DPA1 in 600 to 610, and DPB1 in roughly 450. About five DR-DQ haplotypes were handled as single units for association and clustering because linkage in the cohort was strong. Among some 410 genotyped donors of the cohort, an average of approximately 230,000 unique TCR beta nucleotide sequences were sequenced per donor, around 20% of them non-productive.

At the junction V is shortened by 0 bases and J by 3 bases, with 12 bases in between. The CDR3 runs 15 amino acids, cysteine and phenylalanine included. Left in the record is the CDR3 DNA by itself, 45 bases read in frame from the first base. From a lookup of the germline V gene, CDR1 and CDR2 are SGHAT and FQNNGV. The cohort was made up of roughly 670 healthy bone marrow donors. Cohort members were all nominally healthy when sampled, although unrecorded immune exposures were likely present. The donor was CMV seropositive and was included in the group of around 300 seropositive cohort members. A peripheral blood sample was collected from each donor, and TCR beta sequencing was performed on peripheral blood mononuclear cells. The Qiagen DNeasy Blood Extraction Kit was used to extract genomic DNA from the blood cell samples. Library prep was done by the immunoSEQ multiplex PCR assay. For the multiplex PCR, a mixture combining 60 forward primers for TCR Vbeta segments and 13 reverse primers for TCR Jbeta segments was used. The CDR3 region of rearranged TCR beta genes was amplified from genomic DNA by a multiplex PCR assay. The Illumina HiSeq System was used to sequence the amplified TCR beta libraries as 87-base-pair reads. The study's own analysis went as follows. Across the 500 to 750 repertoires, a later analysis counted tens of millions of unique TCR beta chains, some 11 million of which were shared by at least two donors. Raw reads were error-corrected and collapsed into unique sequences by a nearest-neighbor algorithm in which closely related sequences were merged to remove PCR and sequencing errors. V, D and J gene segments were assigned by aligning CDR3 sequences to IMGT reference sequences. For a sequence to be retained, at least a six-nucleotide match to both a V gene segment and a J gene segment was required. Rearrangements were classified as productive when the CDR3 lacked stop codons and remained in frame with V and J, and all other rearrangements were classified as non-productive. Following IMGT convention, CDR3 was defined as the stretch from the second conserved V-encoded cysteine up to the conserved J-encoded phenylalanine. The earlier analysis of 587 of the donors excluded any sequence lacking an unambiguous match to a single V gene segment. An earlier analysis of under 750 of the donors called V segments functional above 56.7% productive rearrangements and segregating when the between-donor standard deviation exceeded 5%. A statistical classification framework was built for diagnosing cytomegalovirus status from the catalog of TCR beta chain sequences. V and J gene assignment, in a later analysis, came from comparing TCR nucleotide sequences with IMGT/GENE-DB human TR gene sequences. Using the TCRdist pipeline, a later analysis assigned CDR3 sequences along with most-parsimonious VDJ recombination scenarios. In a later analysis, each TCR beta chain was defined by its CDR3 amino acid sequence together with its V-gene family, and reads without a unique V-gene family were excluded. As a way to deal with suspected cross-contamination and a sequencing artifact, a later analysis dropped 640 or so nucleotide sequences that were highly shared and had low generation probability. A later analysis calculated a clonal expansion index for each public chain from normalized within-repertoire ranks of inferred template counts. In a later analysis, generation probabilities were computed with a VDJ recombination model fitted to out-of-frame rearrangements, and the resulting probabilities were checked against IGoR. Hypergeometric tests were used in a later analysis to score TCR-TCR, TCR-HLA and TCR-CMV co-occurrence, with a repertoire-size bias correction applied to the TCR pairs. In a later analysis, false discovery rates were estimated by permuting HLA or CMV assignments 20 times. In a later analysis, co-occurring TCRs were grouped using DBSCAN, and TCRdist sequence similarity was added for clustering within HLA-allele-positive subsets. Co-occurrence clustering excluded repertoires with fewer than 30,000 or more than 120,000 public chains, plus five with anomalous nucleotide sharing. What TCRdb holds here is the immuneACCESS table cut down to in-frame rearrangements. Part of the clones is not present; checked against another copy, under half of the missing clones reflect an unresolved V gene, and the others are unexplained. V, J and clone size derive from that table, while D and trimming were established from the DNA sequence. The sample table holds approximately 190,000 clones, of which around four fifths were seen once. The ten most abundant clones make up less than 2% of the sample.

This clone is a singleton in its sample. The specificity of this receptor is unknown. The input lacks base qualities; no much larger clone sits a single base away. Study-wide findings and limitations: V-gene and J-gene trimming of TCR beta chains was associated with a missense DCLRE1C variant in a later genetic analysis, and the association was replicated in an independent cohort. Linkage disequilibrium might explain the correlated functional status among segregating V segments, but an unknown experimental factor could not be excluded. In a later analysis, TCR association rates were found to vary across HLA loci, with the most associated TCRs seen for DRB1 alleles and the fewest for HLA-C alleles. A group of highly shared sequence variants was considered likely to be a technical artifact of the sequencing pipeline. Some IMGT-functional V segments, including TRBV6-2 and TRBV6-3, could not be told apart with the 87-base-pair reads, so those segments were excluded. Because counts were too low, some 17 rarely observed V segments, including chromosome 9 orphons, were left out of the earlier analysis of a few hundred of the donors. In a later genetic analysis, fewer N-insertions in productive TCRs were reported among donors in an Asian-associated ancestry cluster than the approximately 630-donor mean. In an earlier analysis of 587 of the donors, most TCR beta V segments appeared in productive rearrangements about 87% or about 30% of the time, broadly matching IMGT annotations. Compared with equally common non-associated chains, HLA-associated TCR beta chains in a later analysis were more clonally expanded and had lower generation probabilities. Assigning TCR associations to individual alleles was difficult when HLA alleles, especially DR and DQ, strongly co-occurred. Immune exposure information for the cohort was limited to CMV serostatus. The study listed 164 TCR beta chains as associated with cytomegalovirus. Most TCR sequences were seen in very few donors, while some public TCRs were found in many individuals. The classifier was reported to diagnose cytomegalovirus status with high specificity and sensitivity in both the original and validation cohorts. Roughly uniform sequencing depth across donors was assumed in presence/absence analyses, although this assumption may not hold. HLA typing was unavailable for some donors at each locus, so association tests used only the typed subset. In vitro tests confirmed that three of the cytomegalovirus-associated TCR beta chains recognize cytomegalovirus antigens. A later analysis reported that several top co-occurrence clusters appeared linked to parvovirus B19, influenza, CMV and Epstein-Barr virus. A further reported finding was that TCR beta sequences accurately predicted the HLA-A and HLA-B alleles for most subjects in the first cohort. Most CMV-associated TCR beta chains appeared to be HLA-restricted in a later analysis, and the HLA associations seemed to be driven largely by CMV exposure. The authors suggested that the approach could potentially be generalized to other disease states and immunological phenotypes. In this cohort, only TCR beta chains were sequenced, and detectable features were limited by the absence of alpha or paired-chain data. At a false discovery rate of 0.05, a later analysis linked some 18,000 TCR beta sequences to specific HLA alleles.

The sequenced material came from PBMCs. The chain is assembled from TRBV11-2 and TRBJ2-7, with TRBD1 tentatively as D gene (5 bases match). This receptor was taken from a man aged 35 to 55 in good health and CMV-seropositive. CDR3 sequence: CASSLDRASFYEQYF. The DNA reads as follows: TGTGCCAGCAGCTTAGACAGGGCTTCGTTCTACGAGCAGTACTTC.